Reported below is one T cell receptor beta chain. Its matching antigen is unknown. These data come from a study of early T cells in non-severe SARS-CoV-2 infection. Overall study: Bulk RNA from unsorted whole blood was sequenced; chains were unpaired. The study, taken as a whole, reports: VDJdb-based annotation leaned toward anti-spike CD8 responses and missed private and CD4 specificities.

Attachment of unique molecular identifiers was made to individual cDNA molecules. TCRdb used MiXCR to reprocess the 5' RACE reads, holding one entry per CDR3 protein. The table includes around 99,000 distinct CDR3 sequences, approximately 15% detected once. Germline loops: CDR1 LGHDT, CDR2 YNNKEL (reference sequence). This CDR3 has 14 residues. V shed 4 bases, J shed 6 bases, and the junction held 5 bases outside the gene matches. This specimen consisted of whole blood, obtained at baseline. The clonotype was recovered from an adult who was a healthcare worker with PCR-confirmed SARS-CoV-2 infection or an uninfected control (not recorded which). The J gene is TRBJ2-3, the V gene TRBV3-1; TRBD2 agrees at 9 bases. CDR3 protein: CASSLGLAIDTQYF. The CDR3 nucleotides read TGTGCCAGCAGCCTCGGACTAGCGATCGATACGCAGTATTTT.